This entry describes one TCR beta chain. MiXCR was run by TCRdb on the 5' RACE reads, yielding one entry per CDR3 protein. Among just over 300,000 distinct CDR3 sequences listed, roughly 20% were seen once. J lost 2 bases, V lost 7 bases, and 4 bases had no gene match. Germline assignment: CDR1 DFQATT and CDR2 SNEGSKA (reference sequence). CDR3 length: 13 amino acids. The source of the sample is a study of CD8 T cells in ankylosing spondylitis. The V and J genes are TRBV20-1 and TRBJ2-7, with TRBD2 matching 11 bases. This TCR was sampled from a female donor with ankylosing spondylitis or in good health (not recorded which). Sequencing used blood, either unsorted or a sorted T cell fraction (not recorded which). CDR3 sequence: CSGQTSGAYEQYF. CDR3 nucleotides: TGCAGTGGTCAGACTAGCGGGGCCTACGAGCAGTACTTC.